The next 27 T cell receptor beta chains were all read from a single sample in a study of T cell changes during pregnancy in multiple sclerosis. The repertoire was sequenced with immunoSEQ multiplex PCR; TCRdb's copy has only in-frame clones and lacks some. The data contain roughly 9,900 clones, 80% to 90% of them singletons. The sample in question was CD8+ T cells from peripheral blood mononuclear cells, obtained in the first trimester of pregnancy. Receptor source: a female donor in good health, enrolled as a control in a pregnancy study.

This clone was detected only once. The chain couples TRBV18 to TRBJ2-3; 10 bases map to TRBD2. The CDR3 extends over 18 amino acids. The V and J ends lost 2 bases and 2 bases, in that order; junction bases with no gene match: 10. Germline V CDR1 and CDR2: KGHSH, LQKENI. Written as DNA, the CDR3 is TGTGCCAGCTCACCAGAAGTCCGAGCGGGGGGGTTCACAGATACGCAGTATTTT. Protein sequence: CASSPEVRAGGFTDTQYF.

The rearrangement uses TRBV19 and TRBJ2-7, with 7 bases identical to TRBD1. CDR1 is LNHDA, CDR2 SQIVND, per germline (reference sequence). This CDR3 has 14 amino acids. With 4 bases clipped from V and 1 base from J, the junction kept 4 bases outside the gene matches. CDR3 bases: TGTGCCAGTAGTAACCGGGACAGATCCTACGAGCAGTACTTC. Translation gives CASSNRDRSYEQYF.

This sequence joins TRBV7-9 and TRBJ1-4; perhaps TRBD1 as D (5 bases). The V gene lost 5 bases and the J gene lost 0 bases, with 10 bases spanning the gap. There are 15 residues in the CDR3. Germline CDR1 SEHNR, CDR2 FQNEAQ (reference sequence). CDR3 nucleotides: TGTGCCAGCAGCCAACAGGACGCAACTAATGAAAAACTGTTTTTT. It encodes CASSQQDATNEKLFF.

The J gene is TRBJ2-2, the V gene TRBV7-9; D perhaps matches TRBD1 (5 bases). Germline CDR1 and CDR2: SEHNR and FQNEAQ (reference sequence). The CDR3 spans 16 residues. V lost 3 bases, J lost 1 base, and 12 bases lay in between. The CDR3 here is CASSLVEQENTGELFF. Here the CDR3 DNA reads TGTGCCAGCAGCTTGGTGGAACAGGAGAACACCGGGGAGCTGTTTTTT.

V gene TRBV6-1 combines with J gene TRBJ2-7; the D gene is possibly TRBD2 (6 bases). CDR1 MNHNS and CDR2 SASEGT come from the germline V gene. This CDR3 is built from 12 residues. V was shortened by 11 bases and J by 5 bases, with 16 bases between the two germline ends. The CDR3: CASPGVRHEQYF. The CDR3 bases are TGTGCCTCCCCGGGGGTGCGTCACGAGCAGTACTTC.

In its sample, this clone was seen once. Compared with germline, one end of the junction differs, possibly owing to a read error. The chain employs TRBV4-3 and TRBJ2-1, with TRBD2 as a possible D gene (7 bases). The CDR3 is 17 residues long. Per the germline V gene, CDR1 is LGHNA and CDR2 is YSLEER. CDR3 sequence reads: CASSQGGGGASHNEQFF. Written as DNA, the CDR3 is TGCGCCAGCAGCCAAGGGGGGGGCGGGGCCTCCCACAATGAGCAGTTCTTC.

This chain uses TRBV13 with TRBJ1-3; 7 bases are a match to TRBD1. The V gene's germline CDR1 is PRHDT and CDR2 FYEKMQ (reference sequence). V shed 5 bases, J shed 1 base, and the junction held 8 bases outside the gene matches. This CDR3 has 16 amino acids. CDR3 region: CASSITTGQSGNTIYF. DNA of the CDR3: TGTGCCAGCAGCATTACGACAGGGCAATCTGGAAACACCATATATTTT.

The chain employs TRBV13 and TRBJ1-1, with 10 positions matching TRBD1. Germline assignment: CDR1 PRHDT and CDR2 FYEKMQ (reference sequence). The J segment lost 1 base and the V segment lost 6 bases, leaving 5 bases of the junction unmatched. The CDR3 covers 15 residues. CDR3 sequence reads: CASSGTGERNTEAFF. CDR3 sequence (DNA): TGTGCCAGCAGTGGGACAGGGGAAAGGAACACTGAAGCTTTCTTT.

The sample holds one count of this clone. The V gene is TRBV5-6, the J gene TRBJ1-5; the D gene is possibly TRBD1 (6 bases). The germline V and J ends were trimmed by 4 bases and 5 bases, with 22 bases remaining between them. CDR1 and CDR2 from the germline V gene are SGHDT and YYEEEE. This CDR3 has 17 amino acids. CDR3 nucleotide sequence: TGTGCCAGCAGCAAGGGACACTCGGACGGCTACTATCAGCCCCAGCATTTT. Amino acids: CASSKGHSDGYYQPQHF.

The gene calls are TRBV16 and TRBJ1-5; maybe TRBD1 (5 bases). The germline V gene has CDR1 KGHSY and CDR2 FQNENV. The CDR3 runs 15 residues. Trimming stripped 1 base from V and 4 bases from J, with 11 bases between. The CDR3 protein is CASSQLSQENQPQHF. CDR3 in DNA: TGTGCCAGCAGCCAATTGTCACAGGAAAATCAGCCCCAGCATTTT.

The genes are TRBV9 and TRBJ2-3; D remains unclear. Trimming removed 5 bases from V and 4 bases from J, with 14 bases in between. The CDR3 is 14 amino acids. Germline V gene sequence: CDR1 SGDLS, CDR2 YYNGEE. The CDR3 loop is CASRPDTNADTQYF. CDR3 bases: TGTGCCAGCAGACCCGACACAAACGCAGATACGCAGTATTTT.

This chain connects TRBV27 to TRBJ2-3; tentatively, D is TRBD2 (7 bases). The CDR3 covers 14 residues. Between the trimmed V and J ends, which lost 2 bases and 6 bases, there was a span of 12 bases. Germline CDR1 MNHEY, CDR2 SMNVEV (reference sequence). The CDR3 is CASSLGGASDTQYF. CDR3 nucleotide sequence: TGTGCCAGCAGTTTAGGGGGGGCCAGCGATACGCAGTATTTT.

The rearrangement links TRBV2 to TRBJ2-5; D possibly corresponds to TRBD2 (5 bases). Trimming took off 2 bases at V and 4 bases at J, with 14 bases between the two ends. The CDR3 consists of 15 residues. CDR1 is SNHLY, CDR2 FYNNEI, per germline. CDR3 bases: TGTGCCAGCAGTGAAAGACCGGGGTTAGGAGAGACCCAGTACTTC. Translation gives CASSERPGLGETQYF.

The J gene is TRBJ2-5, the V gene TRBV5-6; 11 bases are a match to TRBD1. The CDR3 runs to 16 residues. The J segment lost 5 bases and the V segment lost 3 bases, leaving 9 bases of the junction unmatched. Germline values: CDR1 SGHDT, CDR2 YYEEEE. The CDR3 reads CASSWAPGDRGETQYF. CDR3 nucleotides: TGTGCCAGCAGCTGGGCCCCTGGGGACAGGGGGGAGACCCAGTACTTC.

DNA of the CDR3: TGTGCCAGCAGTTCCGGGACTAGCGGCACAGATACGCAGTATTTT. Protein sequence: CASSSGTSGTDTQYF. The gene calls are TRBV6-4 and TRBJ2-3; 10 bases line up with TRBD2. The CDR3 totals 15 residues. V was clipped by 5 bases and J by 1 base; unmatched bases: 3. Germline assignment: CDR1 MRHNA and CDR2 SNTAGT.

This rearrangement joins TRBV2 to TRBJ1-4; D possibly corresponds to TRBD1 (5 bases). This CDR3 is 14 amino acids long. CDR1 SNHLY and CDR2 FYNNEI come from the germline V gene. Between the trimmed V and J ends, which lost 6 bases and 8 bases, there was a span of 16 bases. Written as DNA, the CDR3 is TGTGCCAGCAGGACGGGCAGGGTCGAAGAAAAACTGTTTTTT. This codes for CASRTGRVEEKLFF.

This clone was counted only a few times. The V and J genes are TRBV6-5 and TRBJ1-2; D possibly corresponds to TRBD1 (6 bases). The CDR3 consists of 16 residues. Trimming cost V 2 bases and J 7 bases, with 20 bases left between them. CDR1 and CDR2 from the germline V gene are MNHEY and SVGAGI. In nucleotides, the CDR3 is TGTGCCAGCAGTTACGAGTCGGCAGGACAGTCGTCTGGCTACACCTTC. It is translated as CASSYESAGQSSGYTF.

The CDR3 coding sequence is TGTGCCAGCAGTTACTCAACAGGGGGCGAGTCCACTGAAGCTTTCTTT. Protein: CASSYSTGGESTEAFF. The chain has TRBV6-5 and TRBJ1-1; TRBD1 agrees at 9 bases. Looked up from germline, CDR1 is MNHEY and CDR2 is SVGAGI. This CDR3 region has 16 residues. The V gene end was trimmed by 0 bases and the J gene end by 4 bases; junction bases not matched to a gene: 6.

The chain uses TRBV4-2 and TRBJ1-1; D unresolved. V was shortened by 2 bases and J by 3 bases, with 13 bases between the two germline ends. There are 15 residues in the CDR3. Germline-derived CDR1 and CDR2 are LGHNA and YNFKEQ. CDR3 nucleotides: TGTGCCAGCAGCCAATCGCGGGGAGGTGACACTGAAGCTTTCTTT. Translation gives CASSQSRGGDTEAFF.

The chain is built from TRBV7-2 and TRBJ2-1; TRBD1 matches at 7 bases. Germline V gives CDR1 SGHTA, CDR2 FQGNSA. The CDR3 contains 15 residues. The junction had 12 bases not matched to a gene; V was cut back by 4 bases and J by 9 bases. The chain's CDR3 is CASSSPGTAVGEQFF. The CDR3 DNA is TGTGCCAGCAGCTCTCCGGGGACAGCGGTCGGTGAGCAGTTCTTC.

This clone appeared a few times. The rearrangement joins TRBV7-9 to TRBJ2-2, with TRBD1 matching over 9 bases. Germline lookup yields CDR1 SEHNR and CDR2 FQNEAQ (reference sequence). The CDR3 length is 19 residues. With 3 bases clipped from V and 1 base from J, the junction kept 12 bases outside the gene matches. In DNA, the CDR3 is TGTGCCAGCAGCTTTCCTACTACGGGACAGGGTTGGAACACCGGGGAGCTGTTTTTT. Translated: CASSFPTTGQGWNTGELFF.

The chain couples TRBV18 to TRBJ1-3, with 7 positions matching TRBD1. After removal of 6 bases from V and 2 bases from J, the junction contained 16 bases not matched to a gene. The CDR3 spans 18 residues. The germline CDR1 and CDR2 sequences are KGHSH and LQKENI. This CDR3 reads CASSRTTDREKAGNTIYF. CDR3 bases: TGTGCCAGCTCCCGCACGACTGACAGGGAAAAAGCTGGAAACACCATATATTTT.

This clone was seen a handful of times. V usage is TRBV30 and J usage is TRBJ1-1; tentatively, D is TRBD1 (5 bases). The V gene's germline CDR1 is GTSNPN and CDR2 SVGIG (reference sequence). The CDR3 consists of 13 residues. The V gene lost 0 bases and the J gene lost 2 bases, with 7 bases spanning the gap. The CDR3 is CAWSVTVNTEAFF. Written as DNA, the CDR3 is TGTGCCTGGAGTGTGACAGTCAACACTGAAGCTTTCTTT.

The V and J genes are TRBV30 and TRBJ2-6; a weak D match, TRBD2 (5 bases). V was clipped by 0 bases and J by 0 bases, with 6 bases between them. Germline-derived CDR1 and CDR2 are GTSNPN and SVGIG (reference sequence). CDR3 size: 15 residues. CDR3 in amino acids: CAWSVLGSGANVLTF. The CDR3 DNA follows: TGTGCCTGGAGTGTACTAGGCTCTGGGGCCAACGTCCTGACTTTC.

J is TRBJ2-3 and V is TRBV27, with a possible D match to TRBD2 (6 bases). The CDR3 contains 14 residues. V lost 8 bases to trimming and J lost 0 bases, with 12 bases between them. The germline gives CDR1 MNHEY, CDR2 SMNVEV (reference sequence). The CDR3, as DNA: TGTGCCAGCTCAGTGGCGGGGAGCACAGATACGCAGTATTTT. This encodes CASSVAGSTDTQYF.

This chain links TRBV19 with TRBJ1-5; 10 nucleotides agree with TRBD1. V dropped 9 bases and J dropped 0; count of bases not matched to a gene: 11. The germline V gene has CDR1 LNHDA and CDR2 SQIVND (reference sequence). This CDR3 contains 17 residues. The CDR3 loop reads CASGTGVGGHSNQPQHF. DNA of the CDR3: TGTGCCAGCGGGACAGGGGTAGGGGGGCATAGCAATCAGCCCCAGCATTTT.

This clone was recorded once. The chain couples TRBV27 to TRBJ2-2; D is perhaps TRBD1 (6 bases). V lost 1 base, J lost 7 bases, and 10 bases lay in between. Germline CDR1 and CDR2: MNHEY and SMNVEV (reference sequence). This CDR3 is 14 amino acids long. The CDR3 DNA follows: TGTGCCAGCAGTTTATACAGGGTCGGCGGGGAGCTGTTTTTT. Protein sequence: CASSLYRVGGELFF.